This T cell receptor beta chain emerged from a study of T cells in Graves' hyperthyroidism and ophthalmopathy. There are many counts of this clonotype. Its antigen remains unknown. Every diagnosis used clinical symptoms, serum thyroxine and TRAb, thyroid ultrasound and orbital computed tomography. General study points: A 13 V-J model separated ophthalmopathy from stable hyperthyroidism.

Germline V gene sequence: CDR1 LNHNV, CDR2 YYDKDF (reference sequence). The junction had 7 bases not matched to a gene; V was cut back by 7 bases and J by 4 bases. The CDR3 covers 13 residues. The CDR3 regions of TCR beta were amplified from RNA transcripts. HTBI primers were employed in a first-round RT-PCR of the TCR CDR3. TCRdb reanalysed the multiplex PCR reads using MiXCR and keeps one entry per CDR3 protein. This sample yields 350,000 or so distinct CDR3 sequences, of which about a sixth are seen a single time; around 35% belongs to the top ten. The sample was blood. V gene TRBV15 combines with J gene TRBJ2-7, with 7 positions matching TRBD1. The clonotype originates from a woman aged 25 to 45 with Graves' hyperthyroidism that later progressed to Graves' ophthalmopathy. The CDR3 sequence: CATTRQGNYEQYF. CDR3 DNA sequence: TGTGCCACCACTCGACAGGGCAATTACGAGCAGTACTTC.